This T cell receptor beta chain was recovered during a study of blood T cells in healthy people across ages (dated by TCRdb to between 2014 and 2016). Turning to the overall study: Template switching captured roughly one uniquely barcoded TCR beta cDNA molecule per two T cells in model experiments. To avoid experimental bias, donors of different ages were randomly spread across the sequencing lanes. Four age groups were formed from the donors: young (average roughly 15 years), middle-aged (just under 40), aged (roughly 58) and long-lived (around 80). Using the same blood draw, the study looked at two additional independent replicas of 1 million unique cDNA reads for two donors, one aged 18 to 30 and the other aged 80 or older. Using deep sequencing normalized with unique cDNA molecular identifiers, the study measured how TCR beta repertoire diversity changes with age. Broader findings and caveats from the paper: The long-lived group showed more naive CD4+ T cells, fewer expanded clones and increased TCR diversity than the aged group, suggesting age selection. Donor CMV infection status was unknown, potentially confounding age-related changes in expanded clonotypes. Estimates of total diversity based on one million sequenced T cells were regarded as lower bounds and as underestimates. Bulk unsorted PBMC profiling prevented conclusive comparison of naive and antigen-experienced compartments. As age increased, observed TCR beta diversity per million T cells dropped in a roughly linear way, and a significant reduction was already evident by age about 40. Observed TCR beta diversity correlated strongly with the percentage of naive T cells measured by flow cytometry.

This clonotype was counted only a few times. There is no known antigen for this receptor. Base qualities are not recorded, but no much larger clone differs from it by a single base. The library was obtained by 5' RACE. The instrument was an Illumina HiSeq 2500. The second PCR ran for about 7 to 11 cycles and used a J-beta primer mix along with a sample-barcoded 5' primer. A template-switch 5' adaptor carrying 12 random nucleotides introduced a unique molecular identifier onto each TCR beta cDNA molecule. Each sample yielded at least 2.5 million CDR3-containing paired-end reads. First-strand cDNA was synthesized from all RNA with the Mint cDNA synthesis kit, primed by a TRBC-specific oligonucleotide. Following uracil-DNA glycosylase treatment, all cDNA underwent a first 18-cycle PCR with the universal primers M1SS and BC2_uni_R. Per the source publication's procedure: Each sample was normalized by randomly selecting 1 million high-quality reads, each carrying a distinct molecular identifier. Instead of being binned into consensus sequences, reads that shared molecular identifiers were thrown out. MiTCR, run with a Q25 quality threshold and the strictest error-elimination algorithm, handled CDR3 identification, clonotype clustering and error correction. A nonparametric unseen species model with Euler transformation was used to estimate a lower bound on total TCR beta diversity. TCRdb reanalyzed the raw reads on its own, using fastp at Q25 for trimming and MiXCR for clone calling, and kept in-frame beta chains. Under each unique CDR3 protein, matching rows form one entry showing the most common genes and DNA. V and J calls and clone size were set by TCRdb, not the authors. This sample lists about a million distinct CDR3 sequences; approximately 49% were detected once. Around an eighth of the sample is taken by the ten largest.

Reading from cysteine to phenylalanine, the CDR3 counts 14 amino acids. The only DNA kept is the CDR3, 42 bases in frame from the first base. Relative to germline, V is missing 4 bases and J is missing 6 bases, with 8 bases of the junction outside any gene match. The germline V gene specifies SGHRS as CDR1 and YFSETQ as CDR2. The donors were roughly 40 Caucasian individuals from Russia, aged roughly 6 to 100 years, who were systemically healthy. Each donor gave around 9.9 milliliters of peripheral blood, collected into EDTA-treated Vacutainer tubes. Ficoll-Paque density-gradient centrifugation was used to isolate PBMCs, with at least 6 million obtained per sample. Trizol reagent was used to extract total RNA from the PBMCs, yielding at least 5.5 micrograms per sample. For every donor, an aliquot of PBMCs went through flow cytometry to measure the percentages of naive CD45RAhigh/CD27high T cells.

Sequenced input: blood. The TCR was taken from a man aged 25-45 years in good health. This sequence uses TRBV5-1 and TRBJ2-7, and TRBD1 aligns with 9 junction nucleotides. CDR3 protein: CASSQKQGAFEQYF. Here is the DNA: TGCGCCAGCAGCCAGAAACAGGGGGCGTTCGAGCAGTACTTC.